The 23 T cell receptor beta chains presented below share a single source sample, sequenced in a study of blood T cell repertoires in COVID-19. Assay used: immunoSEQ multiplex PCR; TCRdb lists only in-frame clones, some missing. This sample has 250,000 to 350,000 clones, with about 91% found just once. The material sequenced was PBMCs or T cells enriched from blood (not recorded which). These receptors all come from a woman younger than 30 who had recovered from COVID-19.

The rearrangement uses TRBV7-3 and TRBJ2-2; 8 bases map to TRBD2. The CDR3 is 15 residues long. The ends lost 4 bases at V and 5 bases at J; junction bases unmatched: 6. Germline CDR1 SGHTA, CDR2 FQGTGA. This CDR3 is CASSWGTSTTGELFF. Written as DNA, the CDR3 is TGTGCCAGCAGCTGGGGGACTAGTACGACCGGGGAGCTGTTTTTT. Supplemented by reference TRBV7-3 and TRBJ2-2, the full variable domain reads GAGVSQTPSNKVTEKGKYVELRCDPISGHTALYWYRQSLGQGPEFLIYFQGTGAADDSGLPNDRFFAVRPEGSVSTLKIQRTERGDSAVYLCASSWGTSTTGELFFGEGSRLTVL.

The chain combines TRBV9 with TRBJ2-3; 10 bases agree with TRBD1. Germline V CDR1 and CDR2: SGDLS, YYNGEE. With 2 bases clipped from V and 4 bases from J, the junction kept 1 base outside the gene matches. This CDR3 comprises 14 residues. This CDR3 reads CASSVTGGSDTQYF. The CDR3 bases are TGTGCCAGCAGCGTGACAGGGGGCTCAGATACGCAGTATTTT. The complete variable domain, with remaining parts taken from reference TRBV9 and TRBJ2-3, reads DSGVTQTPKHLITATGQRVTLRCSPRSGDLSVYWYQQSLDQGLQFLIQYYNGEERAKGNILERFSAQQFPDLHSELNLSSLELGDSALYFCASSVTGGSDTQYFGPGTRLTVL.

Here the CDR3 reads CASAVIGAGRDTQYF. DNA of the CDR3: TGTGCCAGCGCCGTTATCGGGGCGGGGAGGGATACGCAGTATTTT. This chain joins TRBV9 and TRBJ2-3; D possibly corresponds to TRBD2 (6 bases). V lost 7 bases and J lost 6, with 21 bases in between. Per the germline V gene, CDR1 is SGDLS and CDR2 is YYNGEE. This CDR3 is built from 15 residues.

The V call is TRBV24-1, the J call TRBJ2-5; 7 nucleotides match TRBD2. Unmatched junction bases numbered 2, after V lost 9 bases and J lost 5 bases. The germline gives CDR1 KGHDR, CDR2 SFDVKD. This CDR3 has 11 amino acids. CDR3 bases: TGTGCCACCGCCGGGGGGGAGACCCAGTACTTC. Translation: CATAGGETQYF.

The chain recombines TRBV6-2 or TRBV6-3 with TRBJ2-3, with D maybe TRBD1 (6 bases). The CDR3 is made up of 14 amino acids. Trimming removed 6 bases at V and 4 bases at J, with 14 bases between. CDR1 and CDR2 from the germline V gene are MNHEY and SVGEGT. CDR3: CASSPTPGADTQYF. The CDR3, as DNA: TGTGCCAGCAGCCCAACTCCAGGGGCAGATACGCAGTATTTT.

The genes are TRBV6-2 or TRBV6-3 and TRBJ2-1; 11 nucleotides line up with TRBD2. This CDR3 has 14 residues. The J segment lost 6 bases and the V segment lost 5 bases, leaving 3 bases of the junction unmatched. From germline, CDR1 is MNHEY and CDR2 SVGEGT. The CDR3 region has the DNA TGTGCCAGCAGTCGACTAGCGGGAAGCAATGAGCAGTTCTTC. This translates into CASSRLAGSNEQFF.

V and J are TRBV4-3 and TRBJ1-4; D possibly corresponds to TRBD1 (5 bases). This CDR3 spans 14 amino acids. The V end was cut by 0 bases, the J end by 11 bases, with 13 bases between. Germline CDR1 is LGHNA and CDR2 is YSLEER. The CDR3 DNA is TGCGCCAGCAGCCAAGATTTTGGGGCCCGGAAACTGTTTTTT. This sequence encodes CASSQDFGARKLFF.

The CDR3, as DNA: TGTGCCAGCAGTCAGGCAGATACGCAGTATTTT. Translated: CASSQADTQYF. The V gene is TRBV6-2 or TRBV6-3, the J gene TRBJ2-3; D is ambiguous. Looked up from germline, CDR1 is MNHEY and CDR2 is SVGEGT. The length of the CDR3 is 11 residues. Trimming cost V 5 bases and J 4 bases, with 4 bases left between them.

This chain uses TRBV4-2 with TRBJ1-1, with D tentatively TRBD1 (5 bases). Trimming took 4 bases from V and 4 from J, leaving 13 bases between them. The CDR3 contains 14 residues. Looked up from germline, CDR1 is LGHNA and CDR2 is YNFKEQ. CDR3 in amino acids: CASSLGGWGTEAFF. In DNA form, the CDR3 reads TGTGCCAGCAGCCTGGGGGGATGGGGCACTGAAGCTTTCTTT.

The chain links TRBV5-6 to TRBJ1-2; 11 nucleotides agree with TRBD1. The trim removed 0 bases at V and 3 bases at J, leaving 4 bases unmatched. CDR1 and CDR2 (germline): SGHDT, YYEEEE. The CDR3 runs to 16 residues. This chain's CDR3 is CASSLGRTGGDYGYTF. In DNA, the CDR3 is TGTGCCAGCAGCTTGGGAAGGACAGGGGGCGACTATGGCTACACCTTC.

The V and J genes are TRBV5-4 and TRBJ1-1; 12 nucleotides align to TRBD1. There are 15 residues in the CDR3. Trimming took 4 bases from V and 10 from J; bases not matched to a gene: 11. Germline loops: CDR1 SGHNT, CDR2 YYREEE (reference sequence). The CDR3 DNA is TGTGCCAGCAGCAGCTTTTCCGGGACAGGGGGCCGAGCTTTCTTT. Encoded protein: CASSSFSGTGGRAFF.

The V call is TRBV5-1, the J call TRBJ1-6; 8 nucleotides agree with TRBD1. The CDR3 loop spans 19 amino acids. Losses at the gene ends were 5 bases for V and 1 base for J; bases not matched to a gene: 14. CDR1 is SGHRS and CDR2 is YFSETQ in the germline V gene. The CDR3 DNA is TGCGCCAGCAGTTCTATCGGACAGGGAGACGGTTCCTATAATTCACCCCTCCACTTT. Protein sequence: CASSSIGQGDGSYNSPLHF.

The chain uses TRBV30 and TRBJ1-2, with D possibly being TRBD1 (6 bases). Germline values: CDR1 GTSNPN, CDR2 SVGIG (reference sequence). V lost 2 bases and J 3 bases, leaving 13 bases between the germline ends. The CDR3 sequence is 14 residues long. The chain's CDR3 is CAWSSTGRDYGYTF. In DNA form, the CDR3 reads TGTGCCTGGAGTTCCACAGGGAGAGACTATGGCTACACCTTC.

The V and J genes are TRBV6-1 and TRBJ1-2, with D hard to call. Deletions cut 10 bases from V and 3 bases from J, with 12 bases between. Germline V gene lookup returns CDR1 MNHNS and CDR2 SASEGT. CDR3 length: 12 amino acids. In nucleotides, the CDR3 is TGTGCCATTGGAGGGAGGCACTATGGCTACACCTTC. The encoded protein is CAIGGRHYGYTF.

The genes are TRBV7-2 and TRBJ1-4, with a weak D call TRBD1 (5 bases). Between the trimmed V and J ends, which lost 5 bases and 0 bases, there was a span of 10 bases. Germline CDR1 reads SGHTA; CDR2 reads FQGNSA. The CDR3 consists of 15 residues. For the CDR3, the DNA is TGTGCCAGCAGCCCCCGGACAACAACTAATGAAAAACTGTTTTTT. Its translation: CASSPRTTTNEKLFF.

This clone was counted a few times. The chain joins TRBV4-1 to TRBJ1-1; TRBD1 matches at 7 bases. The CDR3 length is 17 residues. V shed 4 bases and J 4 bases; nucleotides not matched to a gene: 15. Germline lookup yields CDR1 MGHRA and CDR2 YSYEKL. This chain's CDR3 is CASSLGPWRGGTTEAFF. Written as DNA, the CDR3 is TGCGCCAGCAGCCTAGGGCCATGGCGAGGGGGCACCACTGAAGCTTTCTTT.

The chain uses TRBV6-5 and TRBJ2-1; 13 bases fit TRBD2. This CDR3 is 16 amino acids long. The V gene's germline CDR1 is MNHEY and CDR2 SVGAGI. Losses at the gene ends were 3 bases for V and 6 bases for J; bases not matched to a gene: 5. The CDR3 protein is CASSYHGTSGVNEQFF. Here the CDR3 DNA reads TGTGCCAGCAGTTATCACGGGACTAGCGGGGTCAATGAGCAGTTCTTC.

The chain couples TRBV21-1 to TRBJ1-5. TRBV21-1 is labeled a pseudogene. This CDR3 contains 17 residues. The CDR3 bases are TGTGCCAGCAGCAAAGTTATAAGGAGGGAAGAAAATCAGCCCCAGCATTTT. Translated, it gives CASSKVIRREENQPQHF.

The chain uses TRBV19 and TRBJ2-7; 7 nucleotides agree with TRBD1. Unmatched junction bases numbered 11, after V lost 0 bases and J lost 3 bases. This CDR3 is built from 17 residues. Per the germline V gene, CDR1 is LNHDA and CDR2 is SQIVND (reference sequence). CDR3 protein: CASSIDLRTGNLYEQYF. CDR3 in DNA: TGTGCCAGTAGTATAGATCTCAGGACAGGTAACCTCTACGAGCAGTACTTC.

Only a few counts were recorded for this clone. The chain joins TRBV24-1 to TRBJ1-2; no clear D. Per germline, CDR1 KGHDR and CDR2 SFDVKD. Trimming took 1 base from V and 5 from J, leaving 4 bases between them. The CDR3 is 12 amino acids. CDR3 sequence: CATSDFQYGYTF. In DNA, the CDR3 is TGTGCCACCAGTGATTTCCAGTATGGCTACACCTTC.

The genes are TRBV19 and TRBJ1-1; D unclear. Trimming left V 8 bases short and J 8 bases short, with 9 bases between. The CDR3 runs 10 residues. Germline assignment: CDR1 LNHDA and CDR2 SQIVND (reference sequence). CDR3 DNA: TGTGCCAGTGGCGGCGCGGAAGCTTTCTTT. This codes for CASGGAEAFF.

This rearrangement joins TRBV7-6 to TRBJ2-3, with 7 bases lining up with TRBD1. Per the germline V gene, CDR1 is SGHVS and CDR2 is FNYEAQ. With 0 bases clipped from V and 0 bases from J, the junction kept 3 bases outside the gene matches. The CDR3 consists of 16 residues. CDR3 coding DNA: TGTGCCAGCAGCTTAGCGGGACAGAGAAGCACAGATACGCAGTATTTT. This codes for CASSLAGQRSTDTQYF.

The gene calls are TRBV4-3 and TRBJ2-7, with D unclear. Trimming took 1 base from V and 7 from J, leaving 11 bases between them. The germline V gene encodes CDR1 LGHNA and CDR2 YSLEER. This CDR3 region has 13 residues. CDR3 sequence (DNA): TGCGCCAGCAGCCAAGGATTCCCGGAGGAGCAGTACTTC. Amino acids: CASSQGFPEEQYF.